This entry lists 4 T cell receptor beta chains sequenced from one sample in a study of blood T cell repertoires in COVID-19. Data came from immunoSEQ multiplex PCR; TCRdb stores just in-frame clones and leaves some out. The repertoire holds approximately 110,000 clones, with roughly 88% as singletons. The source material was peripheral blood. These receptors were collected from a human donor in a cohort sampled during active COVID-19.

CDR3: CASSLESSGTYNEQFF. CDR3 coding DNA: TGTGCCAGCAGCTTAGAGTCGAGCGGGACATACAATGAGCAGTTCTTC. The V gene is TRBV11-3, the J gene TRBJ2-1; maybe TRBD2 (7 bases). The germline gives CDR1 SGHNT, CDR2 YENEEA. This CDR3 contains 16 residues. Trimming left V 0 bases short and J 4 bases short, with 13 bases between.

The gene calls are TRBV7-6 and TRBJ2-4; 7 bases agree with TRBD2. The CDR3 runs 16 residues. Germline CDR1 is SGHVS and CDR2 is FNYEAQ. With V trimmed by 4 bases and J by 6 bases, 12 bases remained unmatched. The CDR3 reads CASSSQGVAGPNIQYF. Written as DNA, the CDR3 is TGTGCCAGCAGCTCCCAGGGAGTAGCGGGTCCAAACATTCAGTACTTC.

The V and J genes are TRBV5-1 and TRBJ1-2; the match to TRBD1 covers 9 bases. In germline, CDR1 is SGHRS, CDR2 YFSETQ. The CDR3 totals 15 residues. J was trimmed by 4 bases and V by 0 bases; bases with no gene match: 4. CDR3 amino acids: CASSLGGQGPYGYTF. DNA of the CDR3: TGCGCCAGCAGCTTGGGGGGACAGGGACCCTATGGCTACACCTTC.

The V gene is TRBV6-2 or TRBV6-3, the J gene TRBJ2-1; 9 bases are a match to TRBD2. The CDR3 has 16 amino acids. Per the germline V gene, CDR1 is MNHEY and CDR2 is SVGEGT. The ends lost 6 bases at V and 8 bases at J; junction bases unmatched: 14. CDR3 in amino acids: CASSYLGLAAVDEQFF. In DNA, the CDR3 is TGTGCCAGCAGCTATCTGGGACTAGCCGCGGTGGATGAGCAGTTCTTC.